These 14 T cell receptor beta chains came from one sample sequenced in a study of monozygotic twins with inflammatory bowel disease. TCRdb reprocessed the 5' RACE reads and keeps a single row for each CDR3 protein, giving no DNA. The listing contains around 380,000 distinct CDR3 sequences. Specimen: blood. The origin of the receptors is a human donor with ulcerative colitis or Crohn's disease, or a healthy co-twin of an affected twin (not recorded which).

The gene calls are TRBV7-9 and TRBJ2-7. The germline V gene encodes CDR1 SEHNR and CDR2 FQNEAQ (reference sequence). CDR3 length: 13 residues. The CDR3 is CASSYGPSYEQYF.

V and J are TRBV3-1 and TRBJ2-5; no DNA is available, so the TRBD2 call from TCRdb remains unchecked. The germline V gene encodes CDR1 LGHDT and CDR2 YNNKEL (reference sequence). CDR3 length equals 13 residues. The CDR3 sequence is CASSQLAGETQYF.

The chain joins TRBV10-2 to TRBJ1-1; TCRdb's D gene call, TRBD1, goes unchecked for lack of DNA. The CDR3 runs to 13 residues. In germline, CDR1 is WSHSY, CDR2 SAAADI. CDR3 sequence reads: CASSEWDRGKAFF.

The chain uses TRBV5-4 and TRBJ2-2. This CDR3 is 15 amino acids long. CDR1 SGHNT and CDR2 YYREEE come from the germline V gene (reference sequence). CDR3 loop: CASSLDALNTGELFF.

The chain has TRBV5-1 and TRBJ2-5; TCRdb's assignment of TRBD1 cannot be checked, as there is no DNA. CDR1 is SGHRS and CDR2 is YFSETQ in the germline V gene. The CDR3 runs 13 residues. CDR3 in amino acids: CASSRDRQETQYF.

The V call is TRBV30, the J call TRBJ2-1; lacking DNA, the TRBD2 call made by TCRdb goes unchecked. In germline, CDR1 is GTSNPN, CDR2 SVGIG (reference sequence). The CDR3 extends over 17 amino acids. The CDR3: CAWAGTSGSITYNEQFF. The full variable domain, in which reference TRBV30 and TRBJ2-1 provide the parts outside the CDR3, is SQTIHQWPATLVQPVGSPLSLECTVEGTSNPNLYWYRQAAGRGLQLLFYSVGIGQISSEVPQNLSASRPQDRQFILSSKKLLLSDSGFYLCAWAGTSGSITYNEQFFGPGTRLTVL.

The V and J genes are TRBV7-2 and TRBJ1-6; TCRdb selects TRBD1, and the lack of DNA leaves this call unchecked. Germline-derived CDR1 and CDR2 are SGHTA and FQGNSA. This CDR3 has 13 amino acids. CDR3 protein: CASSRQYNSPLHF.

The chain has TRBV18 and TRBJ2-7; TCRdb's D call of TRBD2 is untestable without DNA. The CDR3 spans 12 residues. The germline V gene encodes CDR1 KGHSH and CDR2 LQKENI. CDR3 in amino acids: CASSSRADEQYF.

The chain links TRBV7-8 to TRBJ2-3; TCRdb proposes TRBD2, but this gene call is untestable without DNA. Germline CDR1 is SGHVS and CDR2 is FQNEAQ. The CDR3 sequence is 13 residues long. The CDR3 protein is CASRLAGIDTQYF.

V usage is TRBV2 and J usage is TRBJ2-3. The CDR3 has 12 residues. Germline V gene data show CDR1 as SNHLY and CDR2 as FYNNEI. The CDR3: CASSGVADTQYF.

The chain has TRBV5-5 and TRBJ1-2. Germline-derived CDR1 and CDR2 are SGHKS and YYEKEE (reference sequence). The CDR3 length is 12 residues. The CDR3 sequence is CASSSERPGYTF.

CDR3 region: CASSLVPRDREQFF. The V call is TRBV5-1, the J call TRBJ2-1; with no DNA, the TCRdb D assignment of TRBD2 cannot be verified. CDR1 and CDR2 (germline): SGHRS, YFSETQ. This CDR3 has 14 residues.

This chain links TRBV11-2 with TRBJ2-2; TCRdb picks TRBD1, but there is no DNA to check that call. The V gene's germline CDR1 is SGHAT and CDR2 FQNNGV. This CDR3 contains 16 residues. CDR3 region: CASRFLGGANTGELFF.

The chain recombines TRBV7-2 with TRBJ2-1; TCRdb calls TRBD1, which cannot be checked without DNA. The germline V gene encodes CDR1 SGHTA and CDR2 FQGNSA. CDR3 size: 16 residues. The CDR3 here is CASSLSPGVRYNEQFF. The full variable domain, in which reference TRBV7-2 and TRBJ2-1 provide the parts outside the CDR3, is GAGVSQSPSNKVTEKGKDVELRCDPISGHTALYWYRQSLGQGLEFLIYFQGNSAPDKSGLPSDRFSAERTGGSVSTLTIQRTQQEDSAVYLCASSLSPGVRYNEQFFGPGTRLTVL.